A selection of T cell receptor beta chains follows, all from one sample in a study of OX40 agonist ivuxolimab in advanced cancers. Clones were sequenced by immunoSEQ multiplex PCR, and TCRdb holds only the in-frame ones, with some missing. The data contain around 75,000 clones, 85% to 90% of them singletons. The sample was CD4+ or CD8+ T cells sorted from blood, taken in a trial of the OX40 agonist ivuxolimab. These receptors came from an adult with an advanced solid tumor such as melanoma, head and neck, liver or kidney cancer. Each CDR3 is given without its conserved first and last residue.

v_call: TRBV6-5; j_call: TRBJ2-1; cdr3_aa: ASWGTGGHNEQF
v_call: TRBV28; j_call: TRBJ1-1; cdr3_aa: ASIPTGGRQNTEAF
v_call: TRBV6-5; j_call: TRBJ1-5; cdr3_aa: ASSYGGRTQPQH
v_call: TRBV19; j_call: TRBJ1-1; cdr3_aa: ASSLRGTHMNTEAF
v_call: TRBV27; j_call: TRBJ2-1; cdr3_aa: ASSIDRGYNEQF
v_call: TRBV5-1; j_call: TRBJ1-1; cdr3_aa: ASRVDGGTEAF
v_call: TRBV2; j_call: TRBJ2-3; cdr3_aa: ASSARPTDTQY
v_call: TRBV5-1; j_call: TRBJ2-1; cdr3_aa: ASSLMASGGALNEQF
v_call: TRBV27; j_call: TRBJ1-5; cdr3_aa: ASSLSRLGNQPQH
v_call: TRBV5-4; j_call: TRBJ1-1; cdr3_aa: ASSLDRLTEAF
v_call: TRBV30; j_call: TRBJ2-3; cdr3_aa: AWSALTGSADTQY
v_call: TRBV18; j_call: TRBJ2-7; cdr3_aa: ASSPGREGREQY
v_call: TRBV30; j_call: TRBJ1-1; cdr3_aa: ANDRPTNTEAF
v_call: TRBV6-1; j_call: TRBJ1-3; cdr3_aa: ASSEGRSSGNTIY
v_call: TRBV19; j_call: TRBJ2-5; cdr3_aa: ASSITGGAGTQY
v_call: TRBV28; j_call: TRBJ2-7; cdr3_aa: ASSPRTGYEQY
v_call: TRBV30; j_call: TRBJ2-7; cdr3_aa: AWSVRYEQY
v_call: TRBV5-1; j_call: TRBJ1-1; cdr3_aa: ASSSGQGVTTEAF
v_call: TRBV30; j_call: TRBJ2-5; cdr3_aa: AWSVSGGLGTQY
v_call: TRBV4-1; j_call: TRBJ1-5; cdr3_aa: ASSLGPQQPQH
v_call: TRBV5-1; j_call: TRBJ2-3; cdr3_aa: ASSKADTQY
v_call: TRBV20-1; j_call: TRBJ1-1; cdr3_aa: SPDDSTEAF
v_call: TRBV19; j_call: TRBJ1-2; cdr3_aa: ASSIGGGGYT
v_call: TRBV30; j_call: TRBJ1-4; cdr3_aa: AWTRERNEKLF
v_call: TRBV28; j_call: TRBJ1-5; cdr3_aa: ASSLGTENYQPQH
v_call: TRBV27; j_call: TRBJ2-1; cdr3_aa: ASSPRLAGGDNEQF
v_call: TRBV7-9; j_call: TRBJ2-1; cdr3_aa: ASSRDLQWDEQF
v_call: TRBV5-1; j_call: TRBJ1-1; cdr3_aa: ASSLEGNKAF
v_call: TRBV5-1; j_call: TRBJ1-2; cdr3_aa: ASSPRMDREYGYT
v_call: TRBV19; j_call: TRBJ2-6; cdr3_aa: ASSIMGGGANVLT
v_call: TRBV5-8; j_call: TRBJ1-2; cdr3_aa: ASSLPGRYGYT
v_call: TRBV2; j_call: TRBJ1-5; cdr3_aa: ASHPEGVPQPQH
v_call: TRBV5-1; j_call: TRBJ2-5; cdr3_aa: ASSLVGTTQETQY
v_call: TRBV7-9; j_call: TRBJ2-6; cdr3_aa: ASSLREGANVLT